A selection of T cell receptor beta chains follows, all from one sample in a study of response to subunit inactivated influenza vaccine. Using its own MiXCR run on the RT-PCR reads, TCRdb lists one record per CDR3 protein. This sample yields about 830,000 distinct CDR3 sequences, of which around 20% are seen a single time; roughly 10% belongs to the top ten. The sample was PBMCs from blood, taken 4 to 6 days after vaccination. These receptors were collected from a man aged 45-60 years who received an inactivated influenza vaccine. Each CDR3 is given with its conserved first and last residue. Each record gives: CDR3 protein, CDR3 DNA, J gene, V gene, clone size, D gene. The D gene is left open where the match is weak. The size field is filled for only some rows; it gives once, few, many or a size class.

CASRQPRDSRRELFF,TGTGCCAGCAGGCAGCCCCGAGACAGTAGGAGGGAGCTGTTTTTT,TRBJ2-2,TRBV28,few,.
CASSQTGPGNQPQHF,TGTGCCAGCAGTCAGACAGGGCCGGGCAATCAGCCCCAGCATTTT,TRBJ1-5,TRBV6-1,few,TRBD1
CAIRDGINEKLFF,TGTGCCATCAGGGACGGGATAAATGAAAAACTGTTTTTT,TRBJ1-4,TRBV10-3,few,.
CASSLARDRGYEAFF,TGCGCCAGCAGCTTGGCCCGGGACAGGGGGTATGAAGCTTTCTTT,TRBJ1-1,TRBV5-1,.,TRBD1
CSARAGLASEKTQYF,TGCAGTGCTAGGGCGGGACTAGCGAGCGAAAAGACCCAGTACTTC,TRBJ2-5,TRBV20-1,few,TRBD2
CATGTGYEQYF,TGTGCCACCGGGACAGGGTACGAGCAGTACTTC,TRBJ2-7,TRBV7-9,few,TRBD1
CASSQSTGSMNTEAFF,TGTGCCAGCAGCCAATCGACAGGGTCCATGAACACTGAAGCTTTCTTT,TRBJ1-1,TRBV4-2,few,TRBD1
CASSLVARGNTGELFF,TGTGCCAGCAGCTTAGTTGCGAGAGGGAACACCGGGGAGCTGTTTTTT,TRBJ2-2,TRBV7-9,few,.
CASSQGGKETQYF,TGTGCCAGCAGCCAAGGGGGTAAAGAGACCCAGTACTTC,TRBJ2-5,TRBV3-1,once,.
CSASGLWEQFF,TGCAGTGCTAGTGGGCTTTGGGAGCAGTTCTTC,TRBJ2-1,TRBV20-1,many,.
CASSPQGQGAGELFF,TGTGCCAGCAGTCCACAGGGACAGGGGGCCGGGGAGCTGTTTTTT,TRBJ2-2,TRBV28,once,TRBD1
CASSQDRRGRGTGELFF,TGCGCCAGCAGCCAAGATAGAAGGGGGCGAGGCACCGGGGAGCTGTTTTTT,TRBJ2-2,TRBV4-3,.,TRBD1
CSAMSGVRTDTQYF,TGCAGTGCCATGAGCGGGGTACGCACAGATACGCAGTATTTT,TRBJ2-3,TRBV20-1,few,TRBD2
CASSWGTGGYEQYF,TGCGCCAGCAGCTGGGGGACAGGGGGCTACGAGCAGTACTTC,TRBJ2-7,TRBV5-1,many,TRBD1
CASRLGQGSNYGYTF,TGTGCCAGCAGGTTAGGACAGGGCTCTAACTATGGCTACACCTTC,TRBJ1-2,TRBV12-3/TRBV12-4,.,TRBD1
CASSLEEGGYNEQFF,TGTGCCAGCAGCTTAGAGGAAGGCGGGTACAATGAGCAGTTCTTC,TRBJ2-1,TRBV7-2,.,.
CASSRGHGNYEQYF,TGCGCCAGCAGCCGAGGACATGGTAACTACGAGCAGTACTTC,TRBJ2-7,TRBV4-3,.,.
CASSLSLDRVAHGYTF,TGTGCCAGCAGCTTGAGTCTGGACAGGGTGGCCCATGGCTACACCTTC,TRBJ1-2,TRBV7-2,.,TRBD1
CASSLARRTGNTIYF,TGTGCCAGCAGCTTAGCTCGGCGCACGGGAAACACCATATATTTT,TRBJ1-3,TRBV11-2,.,.
CASSRRQGSGELFF,TGTGCCAGCAGTCGACGACAGGGCTCCGGGGAGCTGTTTTTT,TRBJ2-2,TRBV12-3/TRBV12-4,.,TRBD1
CASRPGAGANVLTF,TGCGCCAGCAGGCCAGGGGCTGGGGCCAACGTCCTGACTTTC,TRBJ2-6,TRBV10-2,.,.
CSVKTGTGNQPQHF,TGCAGCGTTAAAACCGGGACAGGGAATCAGCCCCAGCATTTT,TRBJ1-5,TRBV29-1,.,TRBD1
CAISDDGRAYGYTF,TGTGCCATCAGTGATGACGGTCGTGCCTATGGCTACACCTTT,TRBJ1-2,TRBV10-3,.,.
CSAARTGEANYGYTF,TGCAGTGCTGCCCGGACAGGCGAAGCTAACTATGGCTACACCTTC,TRBJ1-2,TRBV20-1,few,TRBD1
CASSFRQGIYEQYF,TGTGCCAGCAGTTTTCGACAGGGTATCTACGAGCAGTACTTC,TRBJ2-7,TRBV12-3/TRBV12-4,few,TRBD1
CASSDGTRYNSPLHF,TGTGCCAGCAGCGACGGGACGCGTTATAATTCACCCCTCCACTTT,TRBJ1-6,TRBV28,many,.
CASSFPGMNTEAFF,TGTGCCAGCAGTTTCCCGGGGATGAACACTGAAGCTTTCTTT,TRBJ1-1,TRBV12-3/TRBV12-4,many,.
CASSFLAGVEQFF,TGTGCCAGCAGCTTTCTAGCGGGAGTTGAGCAGTTCTTC,TRBJ2-1,TRBV11-2,few,TRBD2